This T cell receptor (beta chain) was obtained from a study of shared clonotypes between healthy human individuals (dated by TCRdb to 2019 to 2021). Turning to the overall study: The cohort comprised a couple of women and three men aged 18 to 49 years. For each donor, CD4 naive and CD4 memory were each run on three plates, CD8 naive on two plates, and CD8 memory on one plate. The study deeply sequenced blood TCR repertoires of about five healthy adults to estimate repertoire size and the extent of clonotype sharing between individuals. To increase sequencing depth and limit assay-specific biases, different laboratories used diverse techniques to prepare libraries and sequence TCR repertoires. Between about 0.9 and 8.9 billion PBMCs per donor were obtained by leukapheresis.

Taken from the germline V gene, the CDR1 and CDR2 loops are LGHNA and YSLEER. The V and J ends are trimmed by 4 bases and 4 bases, leaving 19 bases between them. The CDR3 goes from the cysteine to the phenylalanine over 16 residues. Kept here is only the CDR3 DNA, which spans 48 bases and is read in frame from base 1. Overall study outcomes, separate from this receptor: Pairwise subsampling indicated that sequencing depth was expected to affect the degree of clonotype sharing among donors. Clonotypes shared by all four sorted-subset donors showed higher generation probabilities than non-shared clonotypes. Because the study included a small number of donors, the genetic and exposure-history diversity represented was limited. Across a few donors, around 5.4% of naive CD4, approximately 3.6% of naive CD8, about 2% of memory CD4, and 0.4% to 0.45% of memory CD8 clonotypes were shared. Naive subsets generally had larger estimated clonotype richness than memory subsets. Sampling was restricted to blood, and TCR repertoires in tissues likely differ from the TCR repertoires found in blood. Rarefaction of sorted-subset datasets indicated incomplete sequencing despite the large sequencing depth.

Donors were healthy HIV-negative adults with no recently reported acute infections or vaccinations. Every donor was a Caucasian adult living in Nashville, Tennessee, USA. CD4+ T cells were enriched by magnetic negative selection; naive cells were then positively selected on CD45RA, and the negative fraction formed the memory subset. Blood was collected by leukapheresis, and PBMCs were isolated by Ficoll-Histopaque density gradient centrifugation and then cryopreserved in liquid nitrogen vapor phase. Purity and quantity of every magnetically sorted T cell population were checked by analytical flow cytometry. Each sorted fraction had its genomic DNA isolated and then quantified by UV absorbance on a Nanodrop 2000c. This clone was recorded once. Its antigen has not been determined. No base-level quality is on record; no much larger clone is a single base apart. TCR CDR3 regions were amplified from genomic DNA by multiplex PCR using the deep immunoSEQ assay. Genomic DNA extracted from each cell subset was distributed evenly over all wells of several immunoSEQ 96-well plates, and each plate served as one replicate. For sorted subsets, each replicate PCR was loaded with 200 ng genomic DNA, equivalent to 30,000 or so T cell genomes. The purified libraries were quantified using a Qubit 3.0 fluorometer, sized with a Bioanalyzer 2100, and then quantified again using the KAPA Library Quantification kit. Each immunoSEQ 96-well plate was sequenced on its own single-read 150-cycle Illumina NextSeq 550 flow cell. As for the original processing: Because the immunoSEQ output held only junctional sequences and lacked quality scores, the filtering could not match the filtering applied to full-length reads. Sequences were annotated with PyIR, a Python wrapper for IgBLAST v1.9, and V/J genes and CDR3 were assigned using IMGT germline references. Reads were removed for weak V/J assignments (E-value above 1e-6), missing CDR3, stop codons, out-of-frame junctions, or ambiguous translated residues. V3J clonotypes were defined by identical inferred V gene, J gene, and CDR3 amino acid sequence. Percentage overlap between repertoires was computed as shared unique clonotypes divided by the size of the smaller repertoire. RTK rarefaction, the Chao1 estimator, and Recon v2.1 estimates of unobserved clonotypes were used to assess repertoire richness. Generation probabilities were computed with OLGA for all TCRbeta clonotypes obtained by the gDNA method from a few donors. TCRdb retrieved this table from immuneACCESS and kept in-frame rearrangements only. Not all clones are present; in checked studies, unresolved V genes account for under half, and no reason is known for the remainder. The DNA was the basis for D and trimming; V, J and clone size are from that table. In all, the sample holds about 1 million clones, and about 80% of those were seen once. About 1.5% of the sample goes to the ten largest clones.

Input material: memory CD4+ T cells sorted from blood. Explained via the paper, the cell subset or site label denotes: CD45RA-negative fraction. The TCR comes from a man aged 18 to 29 in good health. The sequence joins TRBV4-3 to TRBJ2-5; the D segment could be TRBD2, given 6 matching bases. The encoded CDR3 is CASSRVLERGGETQYF. The nucleotide sequence is given as TGCGCCAGCAGCCGCGTCCTGGAAAGGGGAGGAGAGACCCAGTACTTC.